Presented here are 6 T cell receptor beta chains from one specimen sequenced in a study of T-cell reconstitution after alpha-beta-depleted transplantation in children. The authors prepared the TCRbeta library with unique molecular identifiers. Via MiXCR, TCRdb re-called the PCR reads, giving one row per CDR3 protein. This table has about 110,000 distinct CDR3 sequences, around a tenth appearing once. The sequenced sample was PBMCs from the stem cell graft donor, obtained from the stem cell graft. The source of these receptors is a human donor who donated a stem cell graft to a child with acute lymphoblastic leukemia.

At least ten counts were recorded for this clonotype. V and J are TRBV20-1 and TRBJ1-3; TRBD1 is a possible D gene (5 bases). Germline V gives CDR1 DFQATT, CDR2 SNEGSKA (reference sequence). Trimming cost V 3 bases and J 2 bases, with 8 bases left between them. The CDR3 is made up of 13 amino acids. The CDR3 loop reads CSASGGTGNTIYF. DNA for the CDR3: TGCAGTGCTAGTGGGGGGACTGGAAACACCATATATTTT.

Details on this clonotype: A much larger clone sits a single nucleotide away, making a read error possible. The CDR3 end shows no conserved phenylalanine or tryptophan, and so a read error is likely. It is unclear where the CDR3 begins or ends on the DNA, so no DNA is shown, and the CDR3 is as TCRdb lists it. The rearrangement links TRBV5-5 to TRBJ2-1; the table's D call TRBD1 went unverified against the DNA. The CDR3 is 11 residues long, ends included. Germline CDR1 and CDR2: SGHKS and YYEKEE (reference sequence). This CDR3 reads CAISLGRDAVI.

This clonotype appeared many times. V usage is TRBV5-1 and J usage is TRBJ2-5; 9 nucleotides agree with TRBD1. The CDR3 consists of 18 residues. Looked up from germline, CDR1 is SGHRS and CDR2 is YFSETQ. V lost 4 bases to trimming and J lost 1 base; unmatched junction nucleotides: 14. The CDR3 region has the DNA TGCGCCAGCAGCACCGGGACAGGGTTAGGGAATGGCCAAGAGACCCAGTACTTC. This codes for CASSTGTGLGNGQETQYF.

This clonotype has ten or more counts. J is TRBJ2-5 and V is TRBV12-3 or TRBV12-4, with 7 bases that match TRBD1. The CDR3 totals 14 residues. Unmatched junction bases numbered 9, after V lost 6 bases and J lost 5 bases. This CDR3 reads CASRKRQGGETQYF. The DNA for the CDR3 is TGTGCCAGCAGAAAAAGACAGGGTGGGGAGACCCAGTACTTC.

The genes are TRBV2 and TRBJ2-7; no reliable D call. V was trimmed by 3 bases and J by 2 bases, leaving 5 bases between them. The CDR3 extends over 12 amino acids. Per germline, CDR1 SNHLY and CDR2 FYNNEI. This CDR3 is CASSEDAYEQYF. The CDR3 DNA sequence: TGTGCCAGCAGTGAGGATGCCTACGAGCAGTACTTC.

This clonotype was observed many times. The chain links TRBV29-1 to TRBJ1-4; 10 nucleotides align to TRBD1. The CDR3 is 13 amino acids. After removal of 7 bases from V and 7 bases from J, the junction contained 6 bases not matched to a gene. The germline gives CDR1 SQVTM, CDR2 ANQGSEA. The CDR3: CSGRTGGSEKLFF. CDR3 DNA sequence: TGCAGCGGGCGGACAGGGGGGAGTGAAAAACTGTTTTTT.